These 27 T cell receptor beta chains share one sample of origin, sequenced in a study of spatial heterogeneity in lung cancer. Time point described: sample taken at primary tumor resection. Whole RNA from tumor, nontumor lung or frozen PBMC was sequenced unsorted. TCRdb used MiXCR to reprocess the 5' RACE reads, holding one entry per CDR3 protein. The data contain more than 65,000 distinct CDR3 sequences, roughly 12% of them singletons. Sequencing used PBMCs, obtained at surgery. The receptors here all came from a male donor with early-stage non-small cell lung cancer.

This clonotype showed up just a few times. The V gene is TRBV2, the J gene TRBJ2-6; D unclear. The CDR3 runs 16 residues. Germline loops: CDR1 SNHLY, CDR2 FYNNEI. Trimming stripped 8 bases from V and 2 bases from J, with 16 bases between. CDR3 in DNA: TGTGCCAGCCGAGAAACAAGGGATCCTGGGGCCAACGTCCTGACTTTC. This translates into CASRETRDPGANVLTF.

The V gene is TRBV28, the J gene TRBJ2-7; TRBD1 agrees at 7 bases. The junction had 9 bases not matched to a gene; V was cut back by 5 bases and J by 2 bases. Germline V gene data show CDR1 as MDHEN and CDR2 as SYDVKM. CDR3 length: 15 residues. This chain's CDR3 is CASSAPQGPPYEQYF. CDR3 nucleotides: TGTGCCAGCAGTGCCCCACAGGGGCCGCCCTACGAGCAGTACTTC.

This clonotype has more than one count but fewer than ten. The rearrangement uses TRBV29-1 and TRBJ2-1, with no clear D. Looked up from germline, CDR1 is SQVTM and CDR2 is ANQGSEA. V was cut by 5 bases and J by 9 bases, with 11 bases left in between. The CDR3 has 11 amino acids. Written as DNA, the CDR3 is TGCAGCGTTTCTTCCCCGGGTGAGCAGTTCTTC. Protein sequence: CSVSSPGEQFF.

There are a few counts of this clonotype. The chain joins TRBV14 to TRBJ2-7; no definite D call. The CDR3 totals 13 residues. Germline V gives CDR1 SGHDN, CDR2 FVKESK. The V and J ends lost 1 base and 4 bases respectively, with 8 bases between them. The DNA for the CDR3 is TGTGCCAGCAGCCAAGCGAGGTATTACGAGCAGTACTTC. It translates to CASSQARYYEQYF. Supplemented by reference TRBV14 and TRBJ2-7, the full variable domain reads EAGVTQFPSHSVIEKGQTVTLRCDPISGHDNLYWYRRVMGKEIKFLLHFVKESKQDESGMPNNRFLAERTGGTYSTLKVQPAELEDSGVYFCASSQARYYEQYFGPGTRLTVT.

This clonotype was seen a few times. This chain joins TRBV10-1 and TRBJ2-2; D is unresolved. CDR1 WNHNN and CDR2 SYGVQD come from the germline V gene (reference sequence). V gave up 0 bases and J gave up 9 bases, with 8 bases separating them. This CDR3 has 13 amino acids. CDR3 protein: CASSESQTRELFF. CDR3 DNA sequence: TGCGCCAGCAGTGAGTCTCAGACCAGGGAGCTGTTTTTT.

The chain combines TRBV29-1 with TRBJ1-3; the match to TRBD1 covers 7 bases. V lost 6 bases to trimming and J lost 9 bases; unmatched junction nucleotides: 8. The CDR3 is 12 residues long. Germline V CDR1 and CDR2: SQVTM, ANQGSEA. The CDR3 DNA sequence: TGCAGCGTCGAGATCCCAGGGGGCACCATATATTTT. Translation gives CSVEIPGGTIYF.

This chain uses TRBV29-1 with TRBJ1-2; D possibly corresponds to TRBD1 (5 bases). The CDR3 extends over 11 amino acids. Trimming pared 5 bases from V and 6 bases from J, leaving 10 bases between. Germline CDR1 and CDR2: SQVTM and ANQGSEA. The CDR3 bases are TGCAGCGTTCACCAGGGAAATGGCTACACCTTC. Amino acid sequence: CSVHQGNGYTF.

The rearrangement links TRBV11-3 to TRBJ1-5; D is possibly TRBD1 (5 bases). Germline V lookup: CDR1 SGHNT, CDR2 YENEEA. The germline V and J ends were trimmed by 8 bases and 1 base, with 12 bases remaining between them. The CDR3 sequence is 14 residues long. CDR3 nucleotide sequence: TGTGCCAGCGACCAGACAGAAAGCAATCAGCCCCAGCATTTT. This encodes CASDQTESNQPQHF.

This clonotype turned up a few times. The chain is built from TRBV12-3 or TRBV12-4 and TRBJ1-5; D is uncertain. The V and J ends lost 5 bases and 6 bases respectively, with 11 bases between them. The CDR3 is made up of 13 amino acids. The CDR3 here is CASSPQLGQPQHF. The CDR3 DNA reads TGTGCCAGCAGTCCACAGCTGGGTCAGCCCCAGCATTTT.

The chain carries TRBV2 and TRBJ2-1; D tentatively fits TRBD1 or TRBD2 (6 bases each). Germline CDR1 reads SNHLY; CDR2 reads FYNNEI. The CDR3 totals 15 residues. The V end was cut by 0 bases, the J end by 7 bases, with 13 bases between. The CDR3 DNA is TGTGCCAGCAGTGAAGCGTCGGGGGCGGGAAATGAGCAGTTCTTC. Translating it yields CASSEASGAGNEQFF.

The rearrangement joins TRBV13 to TRBJ2-3; 11 bases align to TRBD2. V was pared by 1 base and J by 7 bases, with 7 bases of the junction left unmatched. Germline CDR1 PRHDT, CDR2 FYEKMQ (reference sequence). The CDR3 extends over 16 amino acids. The CDR3 coding sequence is TGTGCCAGCAGCTTAGCCCTGACTAGCGGGGACCATACGCAGTATTTT. As protein: CASSLALTSGDHTQYF. The variable domain in full, with the rest retrieved from reference TRBV13 and TRBJ2-3, is AAGVIQSPRHLIKEKRETATLKCYPIPRHDTVYWYQQGPGQDPQFLISFYEKMQSDKGSIPDRFSAQQFSDYHSELNMSSLELGDSALYFCASSLALTSGDHTQYFGPGTRLTVL.

The chain employs TRBV2 and TRBJ2-2; 7 bases match TRBD2. The V and J ends lost 5 bases and 2 bases, in that order; junction bases with no gene match: 11. The germline gives CDR1 SNHLY, CDR2 FYNNEI. The CDR3 totals 17 residues. CDR3 sequence (DNA): TGTGCCAGCAGTACCGACCCTAGCGGAGTAAACACCGGGGAGCTGTTTTTT. Protein sequence: CASSTDPSGVNTGELFF.

The chain has TRBV15 and TRBJ2-3; 7 bases match TRBD2. CDR1 is LNHNV, CDR2 YYDKDF, per germline (reference sequence). The CDR3 is made up of 17 amino acids. The junction had 13 bases not matched to a gene; V was cut back by 5 bases and J by 2 bases. This CDR3 is CATSYHRLARNTDTQYF. Written as DNA, the CDR3 is TGTGCCACCAGCTATCACCGACTAGCCCGAAACACAGATACGCAGTATTTT.

This clonotype was recorded many times. The genes are TRBV20-1 and TRBJ1-1; D call uncertain. The CDR3 has 12 amino acids. The V and J ends lost 5 bases and 1 base respectively, with 8 bases between them. CDR1 DFQATT and CDR2 SNEGSKA come from the germline V gene (reference sequence). DNA of the CDR3: TGCAGTGCTTCCGCCCCGAACACTGAAGCTTTCTTT. Amino acid sequence: CSASAPNTEAFF.

This clonotype came up a few times. The rearrangement links TRBV24-1 to TRBJ2-2, with 7 bases fitting TRBD1. CDR3 size: 14 residues. Looked up from germline, CDR1 is KGHDR and CDR2 is SFDVKD. Germline trimming cut 8 bases from V and 0 bases from J; bases unmatched to any gene: 2. CDR3 coding DNA: TGTGCCACCACCGACAGGGCGAACACCGGGGAGCTGTTTTTT. Its protein product is CATTDRANTGELFF.

In its sample, this clonotype was seen a few times. The chain employs TRBV7-9 and TRBJ1-1; D call uncertain. Germline assignment: CDR1 SEHNR and CDR2 FQNEAQ (reference sequence). Trimming removed 5 bases from V and 1 base from J, with 14 bases in between. The CDR3 spans 15 residues. In DNA form, the CDR3 reads TGTGCCAGCAGCACCTCGTTGCCCAAGAACACTGAAGCTTTCTTT. This sequence encodes CASSTSLPKNTEAFF.

For the CDR3, the DNA is TGTGCCAGCAGCTTAGTAAGGGGGAACACCGGGGAGCTGTTTTTT. It specifies CASSLVRGNTGELFF. The V call is TRBV7-2, the J call TRBJ2-2, with D possibly TRBD1 on 5 matching bases. This CDR3 is built from 15 residues. Germline-derived CDR1 and CDR2 are SGHTA and FQGNSA. Trimming cost V 1 base and J 1 base, with 7 bases left between them.

The rearrangement uses TRBV20-1 and TRBJ2-5, with D possibly TRBD2 on 6 matching bases. Germline CDR1 DFQATT, CDR2 SNEGSKA (reference sequence). V lost 7 bases and J 5 bases, leaving 20 bases between the germline ends. The CDR3 has 14 amino acids. The CDR3 sequence: CSVPPPGLRETQYF. CDR3 bases: TGCAGTGTCCCACCGCCGGGACTTCGGGAGACCCAGTACTTC.

The genes are TRBV7-3 and TRBJ2-1; D unclear. The V gene's germline CDR1 is SGHTA and CDR2 FQGTGA. CDR3 length: 13 amino acids. Between the trimmed V and J ends, which lost 2 bases and 9 bases, there was a span of 11 bases. The CDR3 spells CASSLGSYGEQFF. The DNA of the CDR3 is TGTGCCAGCAGCTTAGGCTCTTACGGTGAGCAGTTCTTC.

The chain is built from TRBV29-1 and TRBJ1-1; D unclear. The CDR3 consists of 11 residues. V was shortened by 7 bases and J by 3 bases, with 9 bases between the two germline ends. Germline values: CDR1 SQVTM, CDR2 ANQGSEA. The CDR3 coding sequence is TGCAGCGCCGAAGGGTACACTGAAGCTTTCTTT. Amino acid sequence: CSAEGYTEAFF.

The chain recombines TRBV7-9 with TRBJ2-3; D is unclear. The CDR3 covers 13 residues. Germline CDR1 and CDR2: SEHNR and FQNEAQ (reference sequence). The germline V and J ends were trimmed by 4 bases and 6 bases, with 11 bases remaining between them. The CDR3 reads CASSSTAWDTQYF. The DNA for the CDR3 is TGTGCCAGCAGCTCCACAGCCTGGGATACGCAGTATTTT. The full variable domain, completed using reference TRBV7-9 and TRBJ2-3, is DTGVSQNPRHKITKRGQNVTFRCDPISEHNRLYWYRQTLGQGPEFLTYFQNEAQLEKSRLLSDRFSAERPKGSFSTLEIQRTEQGDSAMYLCASSSTAWDTQYFGPGTRLTVL.

This clonotype was seen ten or more times. The chain joins TRBV5-1 to TRBJ1-1; D not resolved. The CDR3 is 13 amino acids. V gave up 5 bases and J gave up 7 bases, with 15 bases separating them. The germline V gene encodes CDR1 SGHRS and CDR2 YFSETQ. The CDR3 spells CASSEDPEYEAFF. The DNA of the CDR3 is TGCGCCAGCAGTGAGGACCCGGAATATGAAGCTTTCTTT.

The rearrangement links TRBV14 to TRBJ2-2; D gene uncertain. Germline V gene data show CDR1 as SGHDN and CDR2 as FVKESK. The CDR3 contains 14 residues. The V and J ends lost 5 bases and 7 bases respectively, with 14 bases between them. For the CDR3, the DNA is TGTGCCAGCAGCGCGCATGTGGACGGCGGGGAGCTGTTTTTT. Translated, it gives CASSAHVDGGELFF.

V gene TRBV2 combines with J gene TRBJ1-5; D uncertain. CDR3 length: 12 residues. V was trimmed by 5 bases and J by 3 bases, leaving 5 bases between them. Germline V gene sequence: CDR1 SNHLY, CDR2 FYNNEI. The CDR3 DNA follows: TGTGCCAGCAGTCGTCACAATCAGCCCCAGCATTTT. The encoded protein is CASSRHNQPQHF.

The sample holds many counts of this clonotype. This chain's CDR3 is CATSPQANTGELFF. The CDR3 coding sequence is TGTGCCACCTCCCCCCAGGCGAACACCGGGGAGCTGTTTTTT. The genes are TRBV25-1 and TRBJ2-2; no firm D call. Germline-derived CDR1 and CDR2 are MGHDK and SYGVNS. The V end lost 10 bases, the J end lost 0 bases, and 12 bases lay between the germline ends. The CDR3 is 14 residues long.

The rearrangement links TRBV30 to TRBJ2-5; the D gene is possibly TRBD2 (6 bases). Germline loops: CDR1 GTSNPN, CDR2 SVGIG (reference sequence). Trimming cost V 1 base and J 5 bases, with 11 bases left between them. The CDR3 consists of 13 residues. The CDR3 spells CAWSAGEAETQYF. The CDR3 DNA is TGTGCCTGGAGTGCGGGAGAGGCGGAGACCCAGTACTTC.

The gene calls are TRBV28 and TRBJ2-7; a possible D gene is TRBD2 (5 bases). CDR3 length equals 16 residues. Between the trimmed V and J ends, which lost 6 bases and 0 bases, there was a span of 18 bases. Looked up from germline, CDR1 is MDHEN and CDR2 is SYDVKM. The CDR3 spells CASRGDEQSFSYEQYF. CDR3 in DNA: TGTGCCAGCAGGGGAGATGAACAGAGTTTCTCCTACGAGCAGTACTTC.